The text below deals with one T cell receptor beta chain. This sample was taken from a study of T cell changes during pregnancy in multiple sclerosis. TCRdb's copy holds only in-frame clones and misses some; the assay was immunoSEQ multiplex PCR. Of over 9,000 clones detected, 75% to 85% appear once; the ten largest clones hold less than 20%. After removal of 5 bases from V and 5 bases from J, the junction contained 16 bases not matched to a gene. The CDR3 loop spans 16 amino acids. Germline values: CDR1 SGHRS, CDR2 YFSETQ. This receptor was identified in a female donor in good health, enrolled as a control in a pregnancy study. The chain employs TRBV5-1 and TRBJ2-7; 7 positions match TRBD1. The source was CD8+ T cells from peripheral blood mononuclear cells, collected in the third trimester of pregnancy. CDR3 DNA sequence: TGCGCCAGCAGGGGATCCCTCTGGGCAGGGGGAAACGAGCAGTACTTC. Amino acids: CASRGSLWAGGNEQYF.